This T cell receptor (beta chain) was recovered during a study of vaccination and CD4 T cells after COVID-19. Trimming cost V 7 bases and J 9 bases; bases outside gene matches: 14. The germline V gene has CDR1 MDHEN and CDR2 SYDVKM. The CDR3 contains 14 residues. General observations from the study: When vaccine-specific clones from convalescent patients were examined, 304 of 307 were spike mono-reactive. Data came from relatively few convalescent patients and lacked early post-infection timepoints.

As concerns this clonotype: Its antigen remains unknown.

The Oncomine TCR Beta short-read assay was applied to DNA of cultured CD4+ T cells. Using its own MiXCR run on the PCR reads, TCRdb lists one record per CDR3 protein. Of around 10,000 distinct CDR3 sequences listed, around 58% are singletons. Treatment given: roughly 11-day PBMC culture with coronavirus spike peptide pools or control peptides (ViraFEST assay). ViraFEST used peptide pools to expand antigen-specific T cells before TCR sequencing. It was with roughly 9.6 IU/ml IL-2 and roughly 9.4 ug/ml peptide pools that 1.5 million to 2 million PBMCs per well were cultured. The sequence was obtained from a human donor who had recovered from COVID-19. The sample was CD4+ T cells from blood, cultured in vitro. The V call is TRBV28, the J call TRBJ2-7; 8 bases agree with TRBD1. The CDR3 loop reads CASKIPTGQGGQYF. Here the CDR3 DNA reads TGTGCCAGCAAAATACCAACCGGACAGGGAGGGCAGTACTTC.